This TCR beta chain was recovered during a study of shared clonotypes between healthy human individuals. Naive CD8 cells lacked CD45RO and underwent positive selection for CCR7, leaving out terminally differentiated effector memory CD45RA+ cells. All donors qualified as healthy HIV-negative adults and had experienced no recent acute infections or vaccinations. Remarks on this clone: As yet, its antigen is unknown.

Study-level points and caveats: Clonotypes that were shared across a handful of donors made up roughly 5.2% of naive CD4 clonotypes.

Germline-derived CDR1 and CDR2 are ENHRY and SYGVKD. The germline V and J ends were trimmed by 3 bases and 4 bases, with 7 bases remaining between them. The CDR3 is made up of 13 amino acids. The method was immunoSEQ multiplex PCR; TCRdb's version includes in-frame clones alone and lacks a portion of them. Among millions of clones listed, just under 95% were seen once. This receptor was obtained from a man between 18 and 35 years old in good health. Sequencing was carried out using naive CD8+ T cells sorted from blood. The chain uses TRBV10-3 and TRBJ2-1; unclear D gene. The CDR3 protein is CAISDTDYNEQFF. Here the CDR3 DNA reads TGTGCCATCAGTGACACGGATTACAATGAGCAGTTCTTC.